This TCR beta chain originates from a study of OX40 agonist ivuxolimab in advanced cancers. Germline V gene lookup returns CDR1 MNHEY and CDR2 SMNVEV (reference sequence). CDR3 length: 15 amino acids. V lost 5 bases to trimming and J lost 8 bases; unmatched junction nucleotides: 13. Sequenced by immunoSEQ multiplex PCR; TCRdb stores in-frame clones only, minus some. The table lists fewer than 50,000 clones, around 92% of them singletons. The sequences come from CD4+ or CD8+ T cells sorted from blood, collected in a trial of the OX40 agonist ivuxolimab. This sequence was found in an adult with an advanced solid tumor such as melanoma, head and neck, liver or kidney cancer. The V gene is TRBV27, the J gene TRBJ1-2, with 8 bases identical to TRBD1. The CDR3 bases are TGTGCCAGCAGTCCCCGACAGGGGCATATTTGGGGCTACACCTTC. Residues: CASSPRQGHIWGYTF.